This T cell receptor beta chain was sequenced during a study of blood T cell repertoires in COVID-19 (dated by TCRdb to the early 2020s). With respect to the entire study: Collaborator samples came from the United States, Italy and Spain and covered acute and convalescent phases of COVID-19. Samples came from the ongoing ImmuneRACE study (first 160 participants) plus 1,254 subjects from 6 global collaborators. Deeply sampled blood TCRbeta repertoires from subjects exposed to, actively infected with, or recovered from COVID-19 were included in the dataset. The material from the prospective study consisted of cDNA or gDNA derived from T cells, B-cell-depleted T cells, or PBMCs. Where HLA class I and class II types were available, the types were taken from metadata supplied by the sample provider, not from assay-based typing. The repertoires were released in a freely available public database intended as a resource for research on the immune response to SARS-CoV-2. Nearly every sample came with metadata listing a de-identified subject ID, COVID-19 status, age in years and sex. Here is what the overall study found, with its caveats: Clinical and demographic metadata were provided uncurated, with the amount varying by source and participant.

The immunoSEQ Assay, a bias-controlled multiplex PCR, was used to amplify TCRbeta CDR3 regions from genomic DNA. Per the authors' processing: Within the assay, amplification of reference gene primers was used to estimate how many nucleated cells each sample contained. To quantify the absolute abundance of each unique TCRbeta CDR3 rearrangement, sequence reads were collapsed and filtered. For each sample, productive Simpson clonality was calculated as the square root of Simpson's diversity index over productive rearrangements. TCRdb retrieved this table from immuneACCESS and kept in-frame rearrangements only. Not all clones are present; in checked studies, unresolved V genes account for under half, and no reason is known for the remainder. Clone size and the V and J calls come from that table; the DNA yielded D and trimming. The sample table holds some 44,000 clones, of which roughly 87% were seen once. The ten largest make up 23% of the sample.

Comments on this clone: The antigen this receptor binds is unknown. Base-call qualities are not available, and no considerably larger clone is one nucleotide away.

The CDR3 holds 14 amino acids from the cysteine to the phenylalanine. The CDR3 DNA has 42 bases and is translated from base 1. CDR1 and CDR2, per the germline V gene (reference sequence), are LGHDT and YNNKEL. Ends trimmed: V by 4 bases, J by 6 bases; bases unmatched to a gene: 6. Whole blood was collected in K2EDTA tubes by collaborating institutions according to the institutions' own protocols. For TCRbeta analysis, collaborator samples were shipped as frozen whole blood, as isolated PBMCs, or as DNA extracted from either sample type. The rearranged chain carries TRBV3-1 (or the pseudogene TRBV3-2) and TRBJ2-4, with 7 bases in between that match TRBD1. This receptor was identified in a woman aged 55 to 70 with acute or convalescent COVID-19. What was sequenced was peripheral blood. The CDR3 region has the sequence CASSPPGQPNIQYF. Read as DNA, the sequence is TGTGCCAGCAGCCCTCCGGGACAGCCAAACATTCAGTACTTC.